This T cell receptor beta chain is drawn from a study of T cells after yellow fever vaccination. About the research overall: Each low-cell-number fraction was prepared by means of SMART-Seq v4 Ultra Low Input.

The CDR3 consists of 14 residues. V dropped 5 bases and J dropped 6; count of bases not matched to a gene: 9. The germline CDR1 and CDR2 sequences are DFQATT and SNEGSKA (reference sequence). Template switching with 5'RACE generated the TCR cDNA and added a universal primer site and UMIs. TCRdb re-analysed the 5' RACE reads in MiXCR, keeping a single row per CDR3 protein. Found here are a few hundred thousand distinct CDR3 sequences, 19% of them singletons; the top ten hold roughly an eighth. The chain uses TRBV20-1 and TRBJ2-3, with TRBD2 identical over 9 bases. The receptor was isolated from a man aged 30 to 45 who received the YFV17D yellow fever vaccine. This sample comprised PBMCs, obtained 15 days after the yellow fever booster vaccination. CDR3 DNA: TGCAGTGCTGAATTAGCGGGAGCCACCGATACGCAGTATTTT. Translation gives CSAELAGATDTQYF.